This T cell receptor beta chain originates from a study of identical twins. Germline V gene sequence: CDR1 SGDLS, CDR2 YYNGEE. This CDR3 is built from 15 residues. J lost 4 bases, V lost 2 bases, and 3 bases had no gene match. MiXCR was run by TCRdb on the 5' RACE reads, yielding one entry per CDR3 protein. The table lists about 690,000 distinct CDR3 sequences, 21% of them singletons. The same sample was also studied in work on T cells expressing NK-cell markers.

The V call is TRBV9, the J call TRBJ2-3; 11 bases line up with TRBD2. This sequence originates from a young woman in good health. Sequencing was performed on PBMCs. The CDR3 here is CASSVISGRADTQYF. The CDR3, as DNA: TGTGCCAGCAGCGTCATTAGCGGGAGGGCAGATACGCAGTATTTT.